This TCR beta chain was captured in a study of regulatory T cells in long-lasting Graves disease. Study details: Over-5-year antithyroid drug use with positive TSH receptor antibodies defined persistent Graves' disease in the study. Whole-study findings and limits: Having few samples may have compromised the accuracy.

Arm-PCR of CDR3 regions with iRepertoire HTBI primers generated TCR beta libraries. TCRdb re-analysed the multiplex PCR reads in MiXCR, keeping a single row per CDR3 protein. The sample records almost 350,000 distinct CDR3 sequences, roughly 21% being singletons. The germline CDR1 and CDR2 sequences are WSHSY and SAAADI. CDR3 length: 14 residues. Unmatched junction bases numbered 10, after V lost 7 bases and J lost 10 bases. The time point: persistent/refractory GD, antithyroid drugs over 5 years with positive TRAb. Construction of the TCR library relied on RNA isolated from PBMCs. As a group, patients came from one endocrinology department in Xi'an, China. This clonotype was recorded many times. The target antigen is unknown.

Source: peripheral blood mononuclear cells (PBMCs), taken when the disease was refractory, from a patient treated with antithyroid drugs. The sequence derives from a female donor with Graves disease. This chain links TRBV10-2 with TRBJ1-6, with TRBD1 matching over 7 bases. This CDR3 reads CASTRGEAGSPLHF. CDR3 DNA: TGCGCCAGCACCAGGGGGGAGGCGGGGTCACCCCTCCACTTT.